One sample yielded the 27 T cell receptor beta chains listed below, sequenced in a study of blood T cell repertoires in COVID-19. The protocol was immunoSEQ multiplex PCR, while the TCRdb copy is restricted to in-frame clones and leaves out a portion. The repertoire holds 110,000 to 150,000 clones, approximately 80% seen once, with approximately 5% in the top ten. The specimen sequenced was peripheral blood. These receptors were obtained from a woman between 50 and 59 years old with acute or convalescent COVID-19.

The CDR3 spells CASSIAVGRANQPQHF. The CDR3 DNA reads TGTGCCAGTAGTATAGCCGTTGGGAGGGCGAATCAGCCCCAGCATTTT. The V and J genes are TRBV19 and TRBJ1-5; D not certain. CDR3 length equals 16 residues. V shed 1 base and J shed 4 bases, with 14 bases lying between them. Germline V gene lookup returns CDR1 LNHDA and CDR2 SQIVND (reference sequence).

The genes are TRBV29-1 and TRBJ1-2, with a possible D match to TRBD1 (6 bases). This CDR3 has 14 residues. Looked up from germline, CDR1 is SQVTM and CDR2 is ANQGSEA. V lost 1 base to trimming and J lost 3 bases, with 12 bases between them. CDR3 residues: CSVEALAGDYGYTF. As DNA, the CDR3 is TGCAGCGTTGAAGCCCTAGCAGGGGACTATGGCTACACCTTC.

The V and J genes are TRBV6-2 or TRBV6-3 and TRBJ1-5; 7 bases are shared with TRBD1. This CDR3 has 16 residues. Germline CDR1 reads MNHEY; CDR2 reads SVGEGT. Trimming at V came to 5 bases and at J to 1 base, leaving 8 bases not matched to a gene. DNA of the CDR3: TGTGCCAGCAGTCCCCCTCCGACAGGGAGCAATCAGCCCCAGCATTTT. Its translation is CASSPPPTGSNQPQHF.

The chain uses TRBV10-1 and TRBJ2-3; 8 bases match TRBD2. The germline V gene has CDR1 WNHNN and CDR2 SYGVQD (reference sequence). V shed 6 bases, J shed 0 bases, and the junction held 11 bases outside the gene matches. There are 17 residues in the CDR3. CDR3 protein: CASSGSGRGASTDTQYF. CDR3 DNA sequence: TGCGCCAGCAGCGGGTCCGGGCGGGGGGCTAGCACAGATACGCAGTATTTT.

The chain joins TRBV7-6 to TRBJ2-3; possibly TRBD1 for D (6 bases). Germline V gene lookup returns CDR1 SGHVS and CDR2 FNYEAQ. The CDR3 contains 16 residues. V lost 4 bases and J 2 bases, leaving 16 bases between the germline ends. The CDR3 coding sequence is TGTGCCAGCAGCTCCGACCCCGACAGGTTCACAGATACGCAGTATTTT. Its translation is CASSSDPDRFTDTQYF.

This rearrangement joins TRBV13 to TRBJ2-4, with 12 positions matching TRBD1. The junction had 5 bases not matched to a gene; V was cut back by 0 bases and J by 5 bases. In germline, CDR1 is PRHDT, CDR2 FYEKMQ (reference sequence). This CDR3 has 17 residues. The CDR3 sequence is CASSLGGTGGVENIQYF. The CDR3 DNA is TGTGCCAGCAGCTTAGGGGGGACAGGGGGCGTTGAAAACATTCAGTACTTC.

This clone was counted a few times. The chain links TRBV2 to TRBJ1-3; 7 nucleotides match TRBD1. V dropped 6 bases and J dropped 7; count of bases not matched to a gene: 6. Germline V gene sequence: CDR1 SNHLY, CDR2 FYNNEI. CDR3 length: 13 amino acids. The CDR3 loop is CASRGTAINTIYF. DNA of the CDR3: TGTGCCAGCAGGGGGACAGCAATCAACACCATATATTTT.

The chain employs TRBV27 and TRBJ1-4; no clear D gene. CDR1 is MNHEY and CDR2 is SMNVEV in the germline V gene (reference sequence). The CDR3 consists of 14 residues. With 2 bases removed from V and 8 bases from J, the gap between germline ends came to 12 bases. CDR3 region: CASSLNPRREKLFF. CDR3 nucleotide sequence: TGTGCCAGCAGTTTAAACCCGAGGAGGGAAAAACTGTTTTTT.

The chain joins TRBV7-9 to TRBJ2-7, with D possibly TRBD2 on 5 matching bases. Trimming took 4 bases from V and 4 from J, leaving 14 bases between them. Germline lookup yields CDR1 SEHNR and CDR2 FQNEAQ (reference sequence). This CDR3 has 14 residues. The CDR3 sequence: CASSYGMETYEQYF. DNA of the CDR3: TGTGCCAGCAGCTACGGGATGGAAACTTACGAGCAGTACTTC.

A few counts support this clone. The chain uses TRBV4-1 and TRBJ1-4; 7 bases fit TRBD1. CDR1 and CDR2 from the germline V gene are MGHRA and YSYEKL. V shed 5 bases, J shed 5 bases, and the junction held 11 bases outside the gene matches. The CDR3 loop spans 16 amino acids. CDR3 sequence reads: CASSSGQMSYNEKLFF. CDR3 DNA sequence: TGCGCCAGCAGCTCGGGACAGATGAGTTACAATGAAAAACTGTTTTTT.

CDR3 protein: CASSRRRQGGRDGYTF. CDR3 DNA sequence: TGTGCCAGCAGCCGGCGGCGACAGGGCGGTCGGGATGGCTACACCTTC. The V call is TRBV21-1, the J call TRBJ1-2; the table's D call, TRBD1, has no DNA check behind it. TRBV21-1 is a pseudogene locus. The CDR3 sequence is 16 residues long.

V is TRBV6-4 and J is TRBJ2-2; 12 bases align to TRBD2. Germline values: CDR1 MRHNA, CDR2 SNTAGT. The V segment lost 7 bases and the J segment 5 bases; nucleotides outside the gene matches: 2. The CDR3 extends over 14 amino acids. DNA for the CDR3: TGTGCCAGCATGACTAGCGGGGGTACCGGGGAGCTGTTTTTT. Translating it yields CASMTSGGTGELFF.

In this sample, this clone turned up a few times. The rearrangement uses TRBV6-2 or TRBV6-3 and TRBJ1-5; 9 positions agree with TRBD1. This CDR3 has 13 amino acids. Germline V gene lookup returns CDR1 MNHEY and CDR2 SVGEGT. The V segment lost 5 bases and the J segment 7 bases; nucleotides outside the gene matches: 3. The DNA of the CDR3 is TGTGCCAGCAGTGGGACAGGGATACAGCCCCAGCATTTT. Residues: CASSGTGIQPQHF.

In DNA, the CDR3 is TGTGCCAGAAGGAGGGGACCGTGCAATCAGCCCCAGCATTTT. Protein sequence: CARRRGPCNQPQHF. The chain carries TRBV19 and TRBJ1-5, with D tentatively TRBD1 (5 bases). Deletions cut 9 bases from V and 2 bases from J, with 14 bases between. Germline CDR1 reads LNHDA; CDR2 reads SQIVND (reference sequence). This CDR3 region has 14 residues.

This rearrangement joins TRBV7-9 to TRBJ2-7; maybe TRBD1 (6 bases). The CDR3 runs to 14 residues. Trimming left V 5 bases short and J 6 bases short, with 17 bases between. Per the germline V gene, CDR1 is SEHNR and CDR2 is FQNEAQ (reference sequence). DNA for the CDR3: TGTGCCAGCAGCCTGGTGGCAGGGGCCTCCGAGCAGTACTTC. Amino acid sequence: CASSLVAGASEQYF.

Concerning this clone itself: The same CDR3 can be traced to other DNA sequences in this sample. V usage is TRBV4-3 and J usage is TRBJ2-2; weak D call: TRBD2 (5 bases). This CDR3 spans 17 amino acids. Germline V gives CDR1 LGHNA, CDR2 YSLEER. V gave up 1 base and J gave up 2 bases, with 14 bases separating them. DNA for the CDR3: TGCGCCAGCAGCCAAGTCTTTGCGCGGGCTAACACCGGGGAGCTGTTTTTT. It codes for CASSQVFARANTGELFF.

This clone turned up a few times. The rearrangement links TRBV7-3 to TRBJ2-3, with TRBD2 as a possible D gene (5 bases). The V end lost 1 base, the J end lost 3 bases, and 14 bases lay between the germline ends. The CDR3 totals 16 residues. Germline-derived CDR1 and CDR2 are SGHTA and FQGTGA. The CDR3 DNA reads as TGTGCCAGCAGCTTAAATTGGGAGATAGCGACAGATACGCAGTATTTT. It codes for CASSLNWEIATDTQYF.

This chain connects TRBV6-6 to TRBJ1-6; TRBD1 is a possible D gene (6 bases). Per germline, CDR1 MNHNY and CDR2 SVGAGI (reference sequence). The CDR3 covers 15 residues. Trimming removed 8 bases from V and 10 bases from J, with 21 bases in between. The CDR3 is CASARGAPTESPLHF. The CDR3 DNA reads TGTGCCAGCGCCCGGGGGGCCCCCACAGAATCACCCCTCCACTTT.

The J gene is TRBJ2-1, the V gene TRBV5-1; 8 positions match TRBD2. V was pared by 0 bases and J by 16 bases, with 15 bases of the junction left unmatched. Per germline, CDR1 SGHRS and CDR2 YFSETQ. The CDR3 extends over 15 amino acids. CDR3 loop: CASSLEAGTRKKFFF. In DNA form, the CDR3 reads TGCGCCAGCAGCTTGGAAGCAGGGACTAGAAAAAAATTTTTCTTC.

The rearrangement uses TRBV27 and TRBJ2-1; 7 nucleotides line up with TRBD2. CDR1 and CDR2 from the germline V gene are MNHEY and SMNVEV (reference sequence). The CDR3 has 13 amino acids. Trimming cost V 3 bases and J 8 bases; bases outside gene matches: 4. The DNA for the CDR3 is TGTGCCAGCAGTTTCGCGGGAGCACATGAGCAGTTCTTC. It codes for CASSFAGAHEQFF.

The chain uses TRBV7-9 and TRBJ1-6, with TRBD1 matching 7 bases. V trimming: 3 bases; J trimming: 9 bases; junction bases outside the gene matches: 11. Germline V gene lookup returns CDR1 SEHNR and CDR2 FQNEAQ (reference sequence). The CDR3 covers 16 residues. CDR3 amino acids: CASSLMLGGESSPLHF. The CDR3 bases are TGTGCCAGCAGCTTGATGTTAGGGGGCGAAAGTTCACCCCTCCACTTT. The full variable domain, its missing parts supplied by reference TRBV7-9 and TRBJ1-6, is DTGVSQNPRHKITKRGQNVTFRCDPISEHNRLYWYRQTLGQGPEFLTYFQNEAQLEKSRLLSDRFSAERPKGSFSTLEIQRTEQGDSAMYLCASSLMLGGESSPLHFGNGTRLTVT.

As regards this clone: Other DNA sequences of this sample code for an identical CDR3. The rearrangement links TRBV3-1 (or the pseudogene TRBV3-2) to TRBJ1-5; D is unclear. CDR1 and CDR2 from the germline V gene are LGHDT and YNNKEL (reference sequence). The germline V and J ends were trimmed by 1 base and 4 bases, with 11 bases remaining between them. This CDR3 is 15 amino acids long. The DNA of the CDR3 is TGTGCCAGCAGCCAAGTGGGAGGACCTAATCAGCCCCAGCATTTT. Translating it yields CASSQVGGPNQPQHF.

The chain couples TRBV7-2 to TRBJ2-5; 8 nucleotides line up with TRBD1. The CDR3 covers 15 residues. From germline, CDR1 is SGHTA and CDR2 FQGNSA. Trimming at V came to 1 base and at J to 3 bases, leaving 4 bases not matched to a gene. CDR3 sequence (DNA): TGTGCCAGCAGCTTAGAGCTGACAGGGGAAGAGACCCAGTACTTC. Translating gives CASSLELTGEETQYF.

This clone was seen once. The V and J genes are TRBV5-1 and TRBJ2-1; 8 bases are shared with TRBD2. Germline V gene sequence: CDR1 SGHRS, CDR2 YFSETQ. J gave up 7 bases and V 3 bases, and 6 bases lay outside the gene matches. The CDR3 covers 14 residues. The CDR3 nucleotides are TGCGCCAGCAGCTCGGGACTAGGGAATAATGAGCAGTTCTTC. Protein product: CASSSGLGNNEQFF.

Note on this clone: One junction end disagrees with the germline gene, perhaps due to a read error. V and J are TRBV3-1 (or the pseudogene TRBV3-2) and TRBJ2-5, with no clear D. Germline V gives CDR1 LGHDT, CDR2 YNNKEL (reference sequence). The CDR3 runs 9 residues. This CDR3 reads CASSVHQNF. Here the CDR3 DNA reads TGTGCCAGCAGCGTACATCAAAACTTC.

This sequence joins TRBV14 and TRBJ2-3, with D maybe TRBD1 (6 bases). V lost 0 bases and J lost 6, with 16 bases in between. CDR3 length: 16 amino acids. The V gene's germline CDR1 is SGHDN and CDR2 FVKESK. The CDR3 reads CASSQDNRAHEDTQYF. The CDR3, as DNA: TGTGCCAGCAGCCAAGATAACAGGGCCCACGAGGATACGCAGTATTTT.

The chain links TRBV11-3 to TRBJ2-1; 7 nucleotides line up with TRBD1. The CDR3 covers 15 residues. Germline V lookup: CDR1 SGHNT, CDR2 YENEEA. Trimming cost V 6 bases and J 4 bases; bases outside gene matches: 9. The CDR3 DNA reads as TGTGCCAGCAGTTCACAGGGGTCACCTTACAATGAGCAGTTCTTC. Its translation: CASSSQGSPYNEQFF.